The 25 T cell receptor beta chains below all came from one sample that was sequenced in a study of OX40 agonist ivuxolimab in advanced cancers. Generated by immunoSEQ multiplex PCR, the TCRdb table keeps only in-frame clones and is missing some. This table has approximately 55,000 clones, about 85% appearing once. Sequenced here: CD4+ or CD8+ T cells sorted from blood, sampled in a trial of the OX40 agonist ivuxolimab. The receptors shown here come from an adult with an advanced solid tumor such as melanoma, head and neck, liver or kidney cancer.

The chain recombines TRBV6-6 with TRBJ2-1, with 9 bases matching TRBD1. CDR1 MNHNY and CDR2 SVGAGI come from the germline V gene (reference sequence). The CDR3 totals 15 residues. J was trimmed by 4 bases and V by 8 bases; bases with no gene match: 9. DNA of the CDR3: TGTGCCAGCCAAACCGGGACAGGGTTATACAATGAGCAGTTCTTC. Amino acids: CASQTGTGLYNEQFF.

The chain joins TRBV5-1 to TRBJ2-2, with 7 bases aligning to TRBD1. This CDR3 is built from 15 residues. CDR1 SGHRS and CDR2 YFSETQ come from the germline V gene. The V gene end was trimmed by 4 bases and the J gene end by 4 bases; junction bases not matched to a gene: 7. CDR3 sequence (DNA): TGCGCCAGCAGCAGGGGCCCAGGGGGCACCGGGGAGCTGTTTTTT. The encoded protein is CASSRGPGGTGELFF.

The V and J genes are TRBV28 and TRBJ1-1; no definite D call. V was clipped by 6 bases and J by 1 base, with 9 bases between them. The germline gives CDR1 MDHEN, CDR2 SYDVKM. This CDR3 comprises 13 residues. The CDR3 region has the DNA TGTGCCAGCAGACTAGACTGGAACACTGAAGCTTTCTTT. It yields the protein CASRLDWNTEAFF.

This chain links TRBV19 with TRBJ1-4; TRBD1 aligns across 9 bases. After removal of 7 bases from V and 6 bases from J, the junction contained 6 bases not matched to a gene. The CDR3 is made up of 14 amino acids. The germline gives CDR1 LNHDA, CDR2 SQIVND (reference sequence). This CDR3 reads CASKNRGRDEKLFF. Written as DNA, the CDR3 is TGTGCCAGTAAAAACAGGGGGCGTGATGAAAAACTGTTTTTT.

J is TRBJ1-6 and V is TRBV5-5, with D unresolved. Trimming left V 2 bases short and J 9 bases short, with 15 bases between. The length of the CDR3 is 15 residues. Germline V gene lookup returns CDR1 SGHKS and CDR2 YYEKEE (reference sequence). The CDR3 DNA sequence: TGTGCCAGCAGCTTACGGCAGGCGTGGAGTTCACCCCTCCACTTT. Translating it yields CASSLRQAWSSPLHF.

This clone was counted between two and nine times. The CDR3 bases are TGTGCCAGCAGCTCCGAGGGGGCCGGGACTAATGAAAAACTGTTTTTT. It yields the protein CASSSEGAGTNEKLFF. J is TRBJ1-4 and V is TRBV7-9, with 7 bases matching TRBD1. Germline CDR1 SEHNR, CDR2 FQNEAQ (reference sequence). The trim removed 4 bases at V and 2 bases at J, leaving 7 bases unmatched. CDR3 length: 16 amino acids.

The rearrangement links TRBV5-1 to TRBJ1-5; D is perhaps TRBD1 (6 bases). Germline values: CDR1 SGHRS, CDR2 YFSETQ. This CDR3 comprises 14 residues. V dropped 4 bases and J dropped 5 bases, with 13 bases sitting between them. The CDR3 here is CASSATTGDQPQHF. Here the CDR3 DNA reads TGCGCCAGCAGCGCCACGACAGGAGATCAGCCCCAGCATTTT.

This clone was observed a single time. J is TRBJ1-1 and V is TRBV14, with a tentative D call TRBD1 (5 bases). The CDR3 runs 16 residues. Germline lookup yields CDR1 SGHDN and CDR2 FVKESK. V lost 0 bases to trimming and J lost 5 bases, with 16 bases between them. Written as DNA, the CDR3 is TGTGCCAGCAGCCAAGATATAGGGGTTATCGGGACTGAAGCTTTCTTT. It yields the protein CASSQDIGVIGTEAFF.

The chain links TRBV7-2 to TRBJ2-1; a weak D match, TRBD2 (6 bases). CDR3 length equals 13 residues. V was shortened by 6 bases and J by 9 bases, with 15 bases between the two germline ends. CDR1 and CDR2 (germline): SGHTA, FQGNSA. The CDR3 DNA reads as TGTGCCAGCAGGCCTCCCTCCGGGAGTGAGCAGTTCTTC. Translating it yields CASRPPSGSEQFF.

CDR3 in amino acids: CASIRREVGELFF. In DNA form, the CDR3 reads TGTGCCAGCATTCGGAGGGAGGTCGGGGAGCTGTTTTTT. The chain links TRBV2 to TRBJ2-2, with D possibly being TRBD2 (6 bases). CDR1 and CDR2 (germline): SNHLY, FYNNEI. The CDR3 is 13 amino acids. V lost 7 bases and J 7 bases, leaving 13 bases between the germline ends. Full variable domain (missing parts from reference TRBV2 and TRBJ2-2): EPEVTQTPSHQVTQMGQEVILRCVPISNHLYFYWYRQILGQKVEFLVSFYNNEISEKSEIFDDQFSVERPDGSNFTLKIRSTKLEDSAMYFCASIRREVGELFFGEGSRLTVL.

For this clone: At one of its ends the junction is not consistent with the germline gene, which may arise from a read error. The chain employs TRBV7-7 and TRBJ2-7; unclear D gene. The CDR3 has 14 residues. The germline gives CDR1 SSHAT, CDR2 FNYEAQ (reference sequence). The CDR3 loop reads CASSLSQASYEQYF. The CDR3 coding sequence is TGTGCTAGCAGCTTAAGCCAGGCGTCCTACGAGCAGTACTTC.

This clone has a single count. The CDR3 nucleotides read TGTGCCAGCAGTTTATCTCCATTAGGCTCCTACGAGCAGTACTTC. Residues: CASSLSPLGSYEQYF. The chain is built from TRBV27 and TRBJ2-7; no clear D. The length of the CDR3 is 15 residues. The germline CDR1 and CDR2 sequences are MNHEY and SMNVEV (reference sequence). The ends were cut back, 0 bases at V and 0 bases at J, with 9 bases in the middle.

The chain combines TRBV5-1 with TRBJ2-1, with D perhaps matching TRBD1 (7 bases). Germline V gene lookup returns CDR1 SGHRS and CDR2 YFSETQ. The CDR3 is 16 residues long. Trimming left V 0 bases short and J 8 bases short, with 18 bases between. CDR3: CASSLVPTRRGDEQFF. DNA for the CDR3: TGCGCCAGCAGCTTGGTCCCGACCCGCAGGGGGGATGAGCAGTTCTTC.

The DNA for the CDR3 is TGTGCCAGCTCACCACCGTCGGGGCCCTGGTTCTTC. As protein: CASSPPSGPWFF. V usage is TRBV18 and J usage is TRBJ2-1; D might be TRBD1 or TRBD2, each matching 5 bases. With 0 bases removed from V and 15 bases from J, the gap between germline ends came to 12 bases. Germline values: CDR1 KGHSH, CDR2 LQKENI. This CDR3 is 12 amino acids long.

Here the CDR3 DNA reads TGTGCCAGCAGTCAGGAAAGAAACATTCAGTACTTC. Its protein product is CASSQERNIQYF. The chain links TRBV28 to TRBJ2-4; no definite D call. Germline values: CDR1 MDHEN, CDR2 SYDVKM. The CDR3 runs to 12 residues. Trimming shortened V by 5 bases and J by 6 bases, and 8 bases separated the two germline ends.

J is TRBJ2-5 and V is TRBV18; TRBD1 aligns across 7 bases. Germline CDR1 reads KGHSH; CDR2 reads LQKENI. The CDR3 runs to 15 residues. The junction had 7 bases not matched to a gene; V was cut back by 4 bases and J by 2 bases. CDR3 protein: CASSRQGTGQETQYF. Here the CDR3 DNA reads TGTGCCAGCTCACGACAGGGAACCGGACAAGAGACCCAGTACTTC.

The CDR3 coding sequence is TGTGCCAGCAGCCTACTCCTAGAGACCCAGTACTTC. Encoded protein: CASSLLLETQYF. The chain couples TRBV7-3 to TRBJ2-5; D uncertain. CDR3 length equals 12 residues. CDR1 is SGHTA and CDR2 is FQGTGA in the germline V gene. V was pared by 5 bases and J by 4 bases, with 8 bases between.

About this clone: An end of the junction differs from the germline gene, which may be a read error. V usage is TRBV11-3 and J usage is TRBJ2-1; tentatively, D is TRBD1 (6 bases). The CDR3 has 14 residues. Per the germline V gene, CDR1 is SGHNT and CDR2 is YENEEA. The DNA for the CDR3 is TGCGCCAGCAGCACCCGACAGGAAGGGGCTGAGCAGTTCTTC. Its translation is CASSTRQEGAEQFF.

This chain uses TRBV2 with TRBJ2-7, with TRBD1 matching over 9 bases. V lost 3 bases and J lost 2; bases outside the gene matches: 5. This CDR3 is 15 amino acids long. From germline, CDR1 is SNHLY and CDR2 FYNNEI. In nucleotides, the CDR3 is TGTGCCAGCAGTGACCGGGGGACAGGGACCTACGAGCAGTACTTC. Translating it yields CASSDRGTGTYEQYF. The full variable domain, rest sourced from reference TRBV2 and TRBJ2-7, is EPEVTQTPSHQVTQMGQEVILRCVPISNHLYFYWYRQILGQKVEFLVSFYNNEISEKSEIFDDQFSVERPDGSNFTLKIRSTKLEDSAMYFCASSDRGTGTYEQYFGPGTRLTVT.

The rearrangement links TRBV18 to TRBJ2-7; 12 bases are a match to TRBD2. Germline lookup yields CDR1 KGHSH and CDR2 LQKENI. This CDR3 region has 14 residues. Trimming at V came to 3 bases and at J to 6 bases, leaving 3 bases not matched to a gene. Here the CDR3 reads CASSPGLAGPEQYF. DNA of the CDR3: TGTGCCAGCTCACCGGGACTAGCGGGCCCCGAGCAGTACTTC. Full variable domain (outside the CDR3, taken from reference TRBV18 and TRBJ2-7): NAGVMQNPRHLVRRRGQEARLRCSPMKGHSHVYWYRQLPEEGLKFMVYLQKENIIDESGMPKERFSAEFPKEGPSILRIQQVVRGDSAAYFCASSPGLAGPEQYFGPGTRLTVT.

The DNA of the CDR3 is TGTGCCAGCAGCTTAGTTCCCGGTCTGGAGACCCAGTACTTC. Translating gives CASSLVPGLETQYF. This chain links TRBV11-2 with TRBJ2-5, with no clear D. The CDR3 contains 14 residues. V lost 1 base and J 5 bases, leaving 11 bases between the germline ends. The V gene's germline CDR1 is SGHAT and CDR2 FQNNGV.

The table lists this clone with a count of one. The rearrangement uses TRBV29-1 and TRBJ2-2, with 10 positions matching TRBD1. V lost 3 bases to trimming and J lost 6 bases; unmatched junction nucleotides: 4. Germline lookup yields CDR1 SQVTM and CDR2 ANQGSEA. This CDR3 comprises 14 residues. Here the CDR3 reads CSVDRDRGSGELFF. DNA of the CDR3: TGCAGCGTTGATCGGGACAGGGGATCCGGGGAGCTGTTTTTT.

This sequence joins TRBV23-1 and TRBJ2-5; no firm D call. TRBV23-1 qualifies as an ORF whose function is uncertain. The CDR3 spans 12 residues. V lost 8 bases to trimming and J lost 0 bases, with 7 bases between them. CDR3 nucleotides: TGCGCCAGCGGAAGGTACCAAGAGACCCAGTACTTC. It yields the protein CASGRYQETQYF.

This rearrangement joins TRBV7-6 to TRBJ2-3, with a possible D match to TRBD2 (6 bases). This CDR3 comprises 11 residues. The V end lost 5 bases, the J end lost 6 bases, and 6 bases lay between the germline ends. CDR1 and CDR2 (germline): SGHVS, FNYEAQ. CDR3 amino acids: CASSRGDTQYF. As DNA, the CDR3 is TGTGCCAGCAGCCGGGGGGATACGCAGTATTTT.

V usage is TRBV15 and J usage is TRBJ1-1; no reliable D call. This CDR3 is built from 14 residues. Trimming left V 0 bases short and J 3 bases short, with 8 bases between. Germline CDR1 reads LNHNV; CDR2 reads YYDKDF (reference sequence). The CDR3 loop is CATSRDWWDTEAFF. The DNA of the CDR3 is TGTGCCACCAGCAGAGATTGGTGGGACACTGAAGCTTTCTTT.